A single sample is the source of the 25 T cell receptor beta chains below, sequenced in a study of PD-L1 blockade in urothelial cancer. Data came from immunoSEQ multiplex PCR; TCRdb stores just in-frame clones and leaves some out. The data show tens of thousands of clones, roughly 82% seen once. The sequenced sample was PBMCs, obtained around atezolizumab (anti-PD-L1) treatment. The receptors derive from a man aged 65-85 years with urothelial cancer.

The V gene is TRBV5-1, the J gene TRBJ1-1; 11 nucleotides align to TRBD1. With V trimmed by 4 bases and J by 4 bases, 12 bases remained unmatched. The CDR3 length is 17 residues. From germline, CDR1 is SGHRS and CDR2 YFSETQ. The CDR3 DNA sequence: TGCGCCAGCAGCCTAGAGGGACAGGGGGAATTGGCCACTGAAGCTTTCTTT. Amino acid sequence: CASSLEGQGELATEAFF.

This chain's CDR3 is CASSLVGTGPLNEQFF. The CDR3 bases are TGTGCCAGCAGCTTAGTTGGGACAGGGCCCCTAAATGAGCAGTTCTTC. This chain connects TRBV7-2 to TRBJ2-1; 9 bases fit TRBD1. The J segment lost 7 bases and the V segment lost 1 base, leaving 8 bases of the junction unmatched. Germline CDR1 is SGHTA and CDR2 is FQGNSA. The CDR3 is made up of 16 amino acids.

V usage is TRBV6-5 and J usage is TRBJ1-1, with D uncertain. CDR1 MNHEY and CDR2 SVGAGI come from the germline V gene. Trimming took 6 bases from V and 6 from J, leaving 20 bases between them. The CDR3 extends over 15 amino acids. CDR3 sequence: CASSPSWISGAEAFF. DNA for the CDR3: TGTGCCAGCAGCCCCTCGTGGATATCAGGCGCTGAAGCTTTCTTT.

This chain uses TRBV7-4 with TRBJ1-2, with D possibly being TRBD1 (5 bases). Between the trimmed V and J ends, which lost 4 bases and 3 bases, there was a span of 12 bases. The germline gives CDR1 SGHVT, CDR2 SQSDAQ. The CDR3 consists of 14 residues. The CDR3 nucleotides read TGTGCCAGCAGCTATGTTGGGGCTTACTATGGCTACACCTTC. This translates into CASSYVGAYYGYTF.

The chain is built from TRBV4-2 and TRBJ2-1; perhaps TRBD1 as D (6 bases). The CDR3 extends over 18 amino acids. V lost 1 base and J lost 3, with 19 bases in between. Germline CDR1 is LGHNA and CDR2 is YNFKEQ. CDR3 amino acids: CASSQGPQGPGNYNEQFF. In DNA form, the CDR3 reads TGTGCCAGCAGCCAAGGCCCCCAGGGGCCCGGGAACTACAATGAGCAGTTCTTC.

This clone was recorded only once. This sequence joins TRBV2 and TRBJ1-6, with 9 bases identical to TRBD1. Germline CDR1 is SNHLY and CDR2 is FYNNEI. V dropped 7 bases and J dropped 7; count of bases not matched to a gene: 8. The length of the CDR3 is 15 residues. The CDR3 region is CASTSGTGWNSPLHF. The DNA for the CDR3 is TGTGCCAGCACCTCCGGGACAGGGTGGAATTCACCCCTCCACTTT.

This clone was counted a few times. The rearrangement joins TRBV4-3 to TRBJ2-5; maybe TRBD1 (6 bases). Germline V gene lookup returns CDR1 LGHNA and CDR2 YSLEER. This CDR3 is built from 15 residues. Trimming removed 0 bases from V and 4 bases from J, with 12 bases in between. This chain's CDR3 is CASSQDRGGGETQYF. CDR3 coding DNA: TGCGCCAGCAGCCAAGACAGGGGTGGGGGAGAGACCCAGTACTTC.

The rearrangement links TRBV7-2 to TRBJ2-3; 7 bases fit TRBD2. Germline lookup yields CDR1 SGHTA and CDR2 FQGNSA. CDR3 length: 16 amino acids. Losses at the gene ends were 5 bases for V and 6 bases for J; bases not matched to a gene: 14. The DNA for the CDR3 is TGTGCCAGCAGCCCCCGCCGGACTAGAAAGCCCGATACGCAGTATTTT. Its protein is CASSPRRTRKPDTQYF.

This chain connects TRBV12-2 to TRBJ1-2. TRBV12-2 is shown as a pseudogene. The length of the CDR3 is 14 residues. CDR3 DNA: TGTGCAAGTCGCTTAGAAAAGGGGAGGGGTGGCTACACCTTC. Its translation is CASRLEKGRGGYTF.

This sequence joins TRBV11-3 and TRBJ2-3, with D possibly being TRBD2 (6 bases). Trimming took off 1 base at V and 1 base at J, with 15 bases between the two ends. Germline CDR1 SGHNT, CDR2 YENEEA. The CDR3 length is 17 residues. CDR3 region: CASSLGGLAPGTDTQYF. CDR3 sequence (DNA): TGTGCCAGCAGCTTAGGAGGGCTAGCGCCGGGCACAGATACGCAGTATTTT. Looking up the rest from reference TRBV11-3 and TRBJ2-3 gives the full variable domain: EAGVVQSPRYKIIEKKQPVAFWCNPISGHNTLYWYLQNLGQGPELLIRYENEEAVDDSQLPKDRFSAERLKGVDSTLKIQPAELGDSAVYLCASSLGGLAPGTDTQYFGPGTRLTVL.

The chain employs TRBV5-4 and TRBJ1-2, with D possibly TRBD1 on 6 matching bases. CDR3 size: 13 residues. The germline V and J ends were trimmed by 2 bases and 4 bases, with 9 bases remaining between them. Germline CDR1 is SGHNT and CDR2 is YYREEE (reference sequence). CDR3 DNA: TGTGCCAGCAGCTTCGACAGGACCTATGGCTACACCTTC. Translated: CASSFDRTYGYTF.

The chain recombines TRBV5-1 with TRBJ2-3, with 13 nucleotides matching TRBD2. The V and J ends lost 4 bases and 1 base, in that order; junction bases with no gene match: 3. CDR1 SGHRS and CDR2 YFSETQ come from the germline V gene. The CDR3 covers 16 residues. This chain's CDR3 is CASSIGLAGGTDTQYF. The CDR3 DNA reads TGCGCCAGCAGCATCGGACTAGCGGGGGGCACAGATACGCAGTATTTT.

The rearrangement joins TRBV11-2 to TRBJ2-3; 16 nucleotides match TRBD2. In germline, CDR1 is SGHAT, CDR2 FQNNGV. Trimming took 5 bases from V and 5 from J; bases not matched to a gene: 7. CDR3 size: 17 residues. The CDR3 spells CASSVRGTSGREDTQYF. The DNA of the CDR3 is TGTGCCAGCAGCGTAAGAGGGACTAGCGGGAGGGAAGATACGCAGTATTTT.

V and J are TRBV21-1 and TRBJ1-1. TRBV21-1 is noted as a pseudogene. The CDR3 sequence is 15 residues long. The CDR3 coding sequence is TGTGCCAGCAACGGGGGAGCAAGGGATTGCACTGAAGCTTTCTTT. As protein: CASNGGARDCTEAFF.

This clone turned up a few times. V is TRBV28 and J is TRBJ2-3, with a tentative D call TRBD2 (6 bases). The ends were cut back, 6 bases at V and 1 base at J, with 8 bases in the middle. Germline-derived CDR1 and CDR2 are MDHEN and SYDVKM. This CDR3 region has 13 residues. DNA for the CDR3: TGTGCCAGCAGCCCGGGGGGCACAGATACGCAGTATTTT. Its translation: CASSPGGTDTQYF.

The rearrangement links TRBV6-6 to TRBJ1-2; D gene uncertain. Trimming shortened V by 2 bases and J by 0 bases, and 10 bases separated the two germline ends. The CDR3 loop spans 15 amino acids. The germline CDR1 and CDR2 sequences are MNHNY and SVGAGI (reference sequence). CDR3 nucleotides: TGTGCCAGCAGTTACGATGGCGGCTCTAACTATGGCTACACCTTC. The encoded protein is CASSYDGGSNYGYTF.

The chain combines TRBV5-1 with TRBJ2-1; D possibly corresponds to TRBD1 (5 bases). From germline, CDR1 is SGHRS and CDR2 YFSETQ. The CDR3 is 14 residues long. Deletions cut 0 bases from V and 2 bases from J, with 6 bases between. The CDR3 sequence is CASSLGRAYNEQFF. CDR3 bases: TGCGCCAGCAGCTTGGGCAGGGCCTACAATGAGCAGTTCTTC.

V gene TRBV5-4 combines with J gene TRBJ2-5; 7 nucleotides agree with TRBD1. Losses at the gene ends were 3 bases for V and 5 bases for J; bases not matched to a gene: 10. The CDR3 sequence is 15 residues long. Germline V gives CDR1 SGHNT, CDR2 YYREEE (reference sequence). CDR3 sequence (DNA): TGTGCCAGCAGCTCCCAGACAGGGTTCAGGGAGACCCAGTACTTC. Translation gives CASSSQTGFRETQYF.

The gene calls are TRBV11-3 and TRBJ1-1, with TRBD1 matching 8 bases. V lost 4 bases, J lost 4 bases, and 5 bases stayed unmatched. CDR1 is SGHNT, CDR2 YENEEA, per germline. This CDR3 has 14 residues. The chain's CDR3 is CASSSSGGGTEAFF. The CDR3 bases are TGTGCCAGCAGCTCCTCAGGGGGCGGCACTGAAGCTTTCTTT.

This clone was seen repeatedly, ten times or more. The V gene is TRBV5-6, the J gene TRBJ1-2; 9 nucleotides line up with TRBD1. V was clipped by 4 bases and J by 8 bases; unmatched bases: 12. CDR3 size: 15 residues. In germline, CDR1 is SGHDT, CDR2 YYEEEE. CDR3 region: CASSPDRGQPYGYTF. In DNA, the CDR3 is TGTGCCAGCAGCCCGGACAGGGGTCAGCCCTACGGCTACACCTTC.

Ten or more counts support this clone. The rearrangement links TRBV7-9 to TRBJ2-1; unclear D gene. Per germline, CDR1 SEHNR and CDR2 FQNEAQ (reference sequence). The CDR3 runs to 15 residues. Trimming shortened V by 3 bases and J by 0 bases, and 9 bases separated the two germline ends. CDR3 region: CASSLVGSSYNEQFF. The CDR3 region has the DNA TGTGCCAGCAGCTTGGTGGGCAGCTCCTACAATGAGCAGTTCTTC.

As DNA, the CDR3 is TGTGCCAGCAGTACTAGACAGGGACATCAGCCCCAGCATTTT. It specifies CASSTRQGHQPQHF. The V gene is TRBV2, the J gene TRBJ1-5; 7 bases match TRBD1. The length of the CDR3 is 14 residues. The V gene's germline CDR1 is SNHLY and CDR2 FYNNEI. V trimming: 5 bases; J trimming: 5 bases; junction bases outside the gene matches: 6.

The chain is built from TRBV4-1 and TRBJ2-1; 15 bases align to TRBD2. Per the germline V gene, CDR1 is MGHRA and CDR2 is YSYEKL. The V and J ends lost 0 bases and 0 bases, in that order; junction bases with no gene match: 12. The CDR3 loop spans 22 amino acids. DNA of the CDR3: TGCGCCAGCAGCCAAGATAAGCTTCAGGGGACTAGCGGGAGGAGCTCCTACAATGAGCAGTTCTTC. It specifies CASSQDKLQGTSGRSSYNEQFF.

The rearrangement joins TRBV2 to TRBJ1-1, with 8 nucleotides matching TRBD1. Germline values: CDR1 SNHLY, CDR2 FYNNEI. This CDR3 contains 15 residues. V trimming: 4 bases; J trimming: 1 base; junction bases outside the gene matches: 5. The CDR3 sequence: CASSGQGASNTEAFF. DNA for the CDR3: TGTGCCAGCAGTGGGCAGGGGGCCTCGAACACTGAAGCTTTCTTT.

This clone was counted a single time. The rearrangement links TRBV6-5 to TRBJ1-2, with a tentative D call TRBD1 (5 bases). V shed 3 bases and J shed 4 bases, with 12 bases lying between them. This CDR3 has 14 amino acids. Germline V gene lookup returns CDR1 MNHEY and CDR2 SVGAGI. CDR3 sequence: CASSYGDGGYGYTF. Written as DNA, the CDR3 is TGTGCCAGCAGTTATGGGGACGGGGGCTATGGCTACACCTTC.